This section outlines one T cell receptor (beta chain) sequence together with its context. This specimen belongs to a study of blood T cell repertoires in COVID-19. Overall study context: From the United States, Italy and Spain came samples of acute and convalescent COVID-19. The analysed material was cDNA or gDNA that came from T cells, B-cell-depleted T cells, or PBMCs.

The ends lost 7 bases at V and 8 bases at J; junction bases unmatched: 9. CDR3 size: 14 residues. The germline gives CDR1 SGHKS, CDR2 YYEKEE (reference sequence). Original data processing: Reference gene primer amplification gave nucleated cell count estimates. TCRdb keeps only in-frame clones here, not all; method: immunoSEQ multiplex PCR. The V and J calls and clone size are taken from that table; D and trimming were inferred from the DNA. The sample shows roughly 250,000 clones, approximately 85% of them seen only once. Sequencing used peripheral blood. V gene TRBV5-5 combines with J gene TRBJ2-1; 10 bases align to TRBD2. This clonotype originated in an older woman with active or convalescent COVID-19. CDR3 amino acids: CASRLAGFSDEQFF. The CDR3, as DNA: TGTGCCAGCCGACTAGCGGGCTTTTCGGATGAGCAGTTCTTC.